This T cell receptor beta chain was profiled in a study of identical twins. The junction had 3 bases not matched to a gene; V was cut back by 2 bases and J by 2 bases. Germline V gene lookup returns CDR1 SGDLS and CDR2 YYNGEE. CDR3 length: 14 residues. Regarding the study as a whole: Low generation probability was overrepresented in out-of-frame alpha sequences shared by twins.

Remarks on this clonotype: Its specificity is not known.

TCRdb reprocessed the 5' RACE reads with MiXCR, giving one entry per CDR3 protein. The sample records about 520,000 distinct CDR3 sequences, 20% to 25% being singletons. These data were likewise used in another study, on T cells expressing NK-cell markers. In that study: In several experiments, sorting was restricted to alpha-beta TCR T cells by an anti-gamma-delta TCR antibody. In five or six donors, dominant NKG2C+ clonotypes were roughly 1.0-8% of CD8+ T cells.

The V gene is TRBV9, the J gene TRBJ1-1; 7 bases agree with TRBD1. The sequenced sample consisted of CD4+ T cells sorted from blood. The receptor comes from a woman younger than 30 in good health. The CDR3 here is CASSVTGANTEAFF. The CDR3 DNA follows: TGTGCCAGCAGCGTTACAGGGGCTAACACTGAAGCTTTCTTT.